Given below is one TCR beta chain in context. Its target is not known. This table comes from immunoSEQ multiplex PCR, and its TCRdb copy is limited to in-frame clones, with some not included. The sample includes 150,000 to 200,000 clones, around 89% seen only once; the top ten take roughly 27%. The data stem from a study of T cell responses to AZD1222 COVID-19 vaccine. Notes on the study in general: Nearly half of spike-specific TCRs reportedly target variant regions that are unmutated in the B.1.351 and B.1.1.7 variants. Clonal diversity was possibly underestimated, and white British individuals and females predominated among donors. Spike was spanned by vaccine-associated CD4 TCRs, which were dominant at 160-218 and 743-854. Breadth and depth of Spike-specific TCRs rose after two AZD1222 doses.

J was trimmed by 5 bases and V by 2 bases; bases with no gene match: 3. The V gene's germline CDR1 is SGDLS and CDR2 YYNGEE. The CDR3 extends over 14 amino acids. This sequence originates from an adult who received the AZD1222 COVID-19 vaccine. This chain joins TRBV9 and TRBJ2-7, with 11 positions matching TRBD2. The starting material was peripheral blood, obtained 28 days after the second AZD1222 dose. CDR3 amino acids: CASSVSGRVHEQYF. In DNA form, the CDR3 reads TGTGCCAGCAGCGTTAGCGGGAGGGTCCACGAGCAGTACTTC.